This T cell receptor beta chain was identified in a study of neoadjuvant anti-PD-1 for oral cavity cancer. About the study: Patients mostly received three to four biweekly nivolumab doses at 3 mg/kg before surgery.

Stage II-IVA oral cavity squamous cell carcinoma was new and untreated by systemic or radiation therapy. The patients had HPV-negative, locally advanced oral cavity squamous cell carcinoma. TCRdb's table, derived via immunoSEQ multiplex PCR, lists solely in-frame clones and lacks some. The sample has tens of thousands of clones; around 83% are singletons. The study's findings and limits: Only a few patients per response group were TCR-analyzed; validation needed.

This clone was found once. Its antigen is not identified. The junction had 6 bases not matched to a gene; V was cut back by 2 bases and J by 7 bases. The CDR3 length is 14 residues. Looked up from germline, CDR1 is SGDLS and CDR2 is YYNGEE. This clonotype was obtained from a person aged 35-79 years with oral cavity squamous cell carcinoma. The chain has TRBV9 and TRBJ1-2; 9 nucleotides agree with TRBD1. The sequencing used PBMCs, collected before nivolumab (anti-PD-1) treatment. The CDR3 bases are TGTGCCAGCAGCGTCGGGGACAGGGTGTCTGGCTACACCTTC. Translated: CASSVGDRVSGYTF.